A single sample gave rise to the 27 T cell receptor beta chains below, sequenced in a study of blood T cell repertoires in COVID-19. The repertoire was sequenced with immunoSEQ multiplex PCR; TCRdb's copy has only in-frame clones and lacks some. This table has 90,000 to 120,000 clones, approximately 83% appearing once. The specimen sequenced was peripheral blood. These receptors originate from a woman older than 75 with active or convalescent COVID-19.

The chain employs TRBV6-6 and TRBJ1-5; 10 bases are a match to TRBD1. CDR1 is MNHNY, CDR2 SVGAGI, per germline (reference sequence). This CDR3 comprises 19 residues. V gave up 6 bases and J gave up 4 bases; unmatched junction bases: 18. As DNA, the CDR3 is TGTGCCAGCAGCCGAAACACTCCCGGGACAGGGGTTTTAAATCAGCCCCAGCATTTT. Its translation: CASSRNTPGTGVLNQPQHF.

CDR3 DNA sequence: TGCGCCAGCAGCTTGGAACAGGCCCCCCTCCACTTT. Translation gives CASSLEQAPLHF. The chain couples TRBV5-1 to TRBJ1-6, with a tentative D call TRBD1 (5 bases). Trimming took off 0 bases at V and 13 bases at J, with 8 bases between the two ends. Per germline, CDR1 SGHRS and CDR2 YFSETQ. The CDR3 length is 12 residues. Full variable domain (rest looked up from reference TRBV5-1 and TRBJ1-6): KAGVTQTPRYLIKTRGQQVTLSCSPISGHRSVSWYQQTPGQGLQFLFEYFSETQRNKGNFPGRFSGRQFSNSRSEMNVSTLELGDSALYLCASSLEQAPLHFGNGTRLTVT.

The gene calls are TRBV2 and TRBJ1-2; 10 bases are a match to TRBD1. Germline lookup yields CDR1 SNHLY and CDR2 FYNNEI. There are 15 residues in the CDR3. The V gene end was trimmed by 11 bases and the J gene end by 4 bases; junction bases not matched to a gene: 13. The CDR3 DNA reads TGTGCCGGCGGCGACAGGGGGCACGCGGCCTATGGCTACACCTTC. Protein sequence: CAGGDRGHAAYGYTF.

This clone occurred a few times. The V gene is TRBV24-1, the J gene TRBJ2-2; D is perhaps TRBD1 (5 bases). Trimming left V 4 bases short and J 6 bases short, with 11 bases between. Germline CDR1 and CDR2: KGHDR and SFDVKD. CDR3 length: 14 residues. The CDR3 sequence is CATSDPQGAGELFF. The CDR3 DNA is TGTGCCACCAGTGACCCCCAAGGGGCCGGGGAGCTGTTTTTT.

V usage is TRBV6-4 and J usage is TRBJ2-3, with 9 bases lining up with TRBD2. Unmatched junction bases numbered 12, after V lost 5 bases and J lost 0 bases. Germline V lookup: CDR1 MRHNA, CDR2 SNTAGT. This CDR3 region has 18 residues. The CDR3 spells CASSPLGSSGTSTDTQYF. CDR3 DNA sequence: TGTGCCAGCAGTCCTTTGGGCTCTAGCGGGACTAGCACAGATACGCAGTATTTT.

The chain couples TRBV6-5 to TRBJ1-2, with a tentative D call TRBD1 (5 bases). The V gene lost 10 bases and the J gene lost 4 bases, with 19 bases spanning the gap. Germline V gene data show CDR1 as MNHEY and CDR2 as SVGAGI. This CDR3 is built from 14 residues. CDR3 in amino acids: CATRGGKRPYGYTF. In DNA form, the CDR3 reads TGTGCCACCCGGGGGGGTAAGCGGCCCTATGGCTACACCTTC.

The chain's CDR3 is CASSQTAGVPGNGYTF. The CDR3 DNA reads as TGTGCCAGCAGTCAAACAGCGGGGGTGCCGGGAAACGGCTACACCTTC. The rearrangement links TRBV5-5 to TRBJ1-2; a possible D gene is TRBD1 (5 bases). The germline gives CDR1 SGHKS, CDR2 YYEKEE (reference sequence). The CDR3 length is 16 residues. The ends were cut back, 5 bases at V and 8 bases at J, with 25 bases in the middle.

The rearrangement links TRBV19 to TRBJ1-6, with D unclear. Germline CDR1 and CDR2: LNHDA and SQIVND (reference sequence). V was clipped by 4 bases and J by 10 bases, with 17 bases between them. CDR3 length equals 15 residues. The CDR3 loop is CASSTTRVSGSPLHF. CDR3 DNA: TGTGCCAGTAGTACGACTAGGGTTTCCGGGTCACCCCTCCACTTT.

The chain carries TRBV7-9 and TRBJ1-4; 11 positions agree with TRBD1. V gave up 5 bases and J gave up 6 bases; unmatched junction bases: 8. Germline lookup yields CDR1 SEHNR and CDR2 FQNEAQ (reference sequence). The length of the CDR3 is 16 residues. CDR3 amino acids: CASSRTTGQGDEKLFF. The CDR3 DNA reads TGTGCCAGCAGCCGGACCACGGGACAGGGGGATGAAAAACTGTTTTTT.

The CDR3 reads CSASRGASDEQYF. The CDR3 DNA sequence: TGCAGTGCTAGTCGGGGGGCGTCAGACGAGCAGTACTTC. The chain recombines TRBV20-1 with TRBJ2-7; the D gene is possibly TRBD2 (7 bases). Trimming shortened V by 3 bases and J by 5 bases, and 14 bases separated the two germline ends. CDR3 length: 13 amino acids. CDR1 and CDR2 from the germline V gene are DFQATT and SNEGSKA (reference sequence).

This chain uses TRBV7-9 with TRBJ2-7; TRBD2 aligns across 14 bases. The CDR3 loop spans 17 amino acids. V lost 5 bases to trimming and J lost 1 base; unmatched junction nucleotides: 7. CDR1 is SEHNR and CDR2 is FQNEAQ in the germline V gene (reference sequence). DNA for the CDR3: TGTGCCAGCAGCATCTGGACTAGCGGGAGGTCGTCCTACGAGCAGTACTTC. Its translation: CASSIWTSGRSSYEQYF.

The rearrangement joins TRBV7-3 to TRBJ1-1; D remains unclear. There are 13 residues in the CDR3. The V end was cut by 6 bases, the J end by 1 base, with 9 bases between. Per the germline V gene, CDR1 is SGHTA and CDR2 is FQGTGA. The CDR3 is CASSLTGNTEAFF. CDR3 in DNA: TGTGCCAGCAGTCTGACGGGGAACACTGAAGCTTTCTTT. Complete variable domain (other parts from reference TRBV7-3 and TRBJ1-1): GAGVSQTPSNKVTEKGKYVELRCDPISGHTALYWYRQSLGQGPEFLIYFQGTGAADDSGLPNDRFFAVRPEGSVSTLKIQRTERGDSAVYLCASSLTGNTEAFFGQGTRLTVV.

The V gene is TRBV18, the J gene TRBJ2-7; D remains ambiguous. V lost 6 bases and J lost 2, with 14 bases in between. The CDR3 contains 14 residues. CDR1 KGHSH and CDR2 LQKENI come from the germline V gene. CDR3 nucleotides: TGTGCCAGCTCTCCGCCTGGAGTTGCCTACGAGCAGTACTTC. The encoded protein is CASSPPGVAYEQYF.

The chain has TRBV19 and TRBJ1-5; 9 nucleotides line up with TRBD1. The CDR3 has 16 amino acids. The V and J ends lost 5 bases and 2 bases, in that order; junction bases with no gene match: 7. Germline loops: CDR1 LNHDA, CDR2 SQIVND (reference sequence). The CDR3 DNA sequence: TGTGCCAGTAGTCCACAACGGACAGGGGGCAATCAGCCCCAGCATTTT. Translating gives CASSPQRTGGNQPQHF.

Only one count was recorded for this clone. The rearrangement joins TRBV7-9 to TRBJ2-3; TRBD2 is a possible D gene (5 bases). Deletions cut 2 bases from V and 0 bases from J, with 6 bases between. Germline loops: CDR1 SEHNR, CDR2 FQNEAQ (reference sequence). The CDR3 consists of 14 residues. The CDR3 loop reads CASSLSGSTDTQYF. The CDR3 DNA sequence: TGTGCCAGCAGCTTATCGGGGAGCACAGATACGCAGTATTTT.

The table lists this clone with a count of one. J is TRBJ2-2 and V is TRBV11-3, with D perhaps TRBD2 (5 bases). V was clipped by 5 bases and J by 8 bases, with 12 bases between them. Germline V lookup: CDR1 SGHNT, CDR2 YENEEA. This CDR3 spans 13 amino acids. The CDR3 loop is CASSLRPGGELFF. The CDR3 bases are TGTGCCAGCAGCCTACGCCCGGGAGGGGAGCTGTTTTTT.

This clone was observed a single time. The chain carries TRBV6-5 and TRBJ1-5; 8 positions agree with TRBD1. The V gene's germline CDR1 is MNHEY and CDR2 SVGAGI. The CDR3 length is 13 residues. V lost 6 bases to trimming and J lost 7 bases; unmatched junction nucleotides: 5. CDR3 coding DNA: TGTGCCAGCAGCGACCACAGGGGGCAGCCCCAGCATTTT. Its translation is CASSDHRGQPQHF.

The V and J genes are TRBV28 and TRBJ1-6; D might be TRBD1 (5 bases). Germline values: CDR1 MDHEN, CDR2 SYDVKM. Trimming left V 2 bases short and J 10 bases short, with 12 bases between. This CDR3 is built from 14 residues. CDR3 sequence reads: CASSLGGADSPLHF. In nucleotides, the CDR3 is TGTGCCAGCAGTTTAGGCGGGGCGGACTCACCCCTCCACTTT.

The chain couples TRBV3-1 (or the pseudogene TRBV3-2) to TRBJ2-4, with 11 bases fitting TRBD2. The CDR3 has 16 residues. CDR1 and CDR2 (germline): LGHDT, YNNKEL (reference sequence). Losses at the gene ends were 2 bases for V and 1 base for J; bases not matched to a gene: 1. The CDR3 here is CASSQLAGGAKNIQYF. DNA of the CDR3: TGTGCCAGCAGCCAATTAGCGGGAGGGGCCAAAAACATTCAGTACTTC.

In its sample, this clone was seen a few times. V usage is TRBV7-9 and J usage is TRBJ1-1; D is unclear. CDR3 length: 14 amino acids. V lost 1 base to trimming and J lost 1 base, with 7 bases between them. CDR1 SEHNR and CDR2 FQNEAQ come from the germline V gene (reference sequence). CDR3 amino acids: CASSLEEANTEAFF. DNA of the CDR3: TGTGCCAGCAGCTTAGAGGAGGCGAACACTGAAGCTTTCTTT.

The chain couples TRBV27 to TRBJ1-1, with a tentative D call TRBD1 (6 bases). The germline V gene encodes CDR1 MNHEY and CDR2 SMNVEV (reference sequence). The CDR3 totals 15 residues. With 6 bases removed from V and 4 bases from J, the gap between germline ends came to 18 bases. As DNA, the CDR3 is TGTGCCAGCAGAAAACAATTACAGGGCGGCACTGAAGCTTTCTTT. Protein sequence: CASRKQLQGGTEAFF.

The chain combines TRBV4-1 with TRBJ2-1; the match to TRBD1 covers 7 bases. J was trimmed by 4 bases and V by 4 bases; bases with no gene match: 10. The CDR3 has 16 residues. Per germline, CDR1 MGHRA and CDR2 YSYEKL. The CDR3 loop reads CASSPTDRAIYNEQFF. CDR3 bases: TGCGCCAGCAGCCCTACAGACAGGGCGATATACAATGAGCAGTTCTTC.

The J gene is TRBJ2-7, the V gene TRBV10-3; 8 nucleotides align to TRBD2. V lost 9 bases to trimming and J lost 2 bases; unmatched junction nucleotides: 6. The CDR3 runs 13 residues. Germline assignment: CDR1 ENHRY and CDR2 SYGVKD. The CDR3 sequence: CAIRGTSPYEQYF. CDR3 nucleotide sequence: TGTGCCATAAGGGGGACTAGTCCCTACGAGCAGTACTTC.

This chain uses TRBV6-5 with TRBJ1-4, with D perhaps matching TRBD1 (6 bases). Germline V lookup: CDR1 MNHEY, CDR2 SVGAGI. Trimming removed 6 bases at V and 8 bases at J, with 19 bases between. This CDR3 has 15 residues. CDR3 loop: CASSGWTVLGEKLFF. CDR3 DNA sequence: TGTGCCAGCAGCGGGTGGACAGTGTTAGGGGAAAAACTGTTTTTT.

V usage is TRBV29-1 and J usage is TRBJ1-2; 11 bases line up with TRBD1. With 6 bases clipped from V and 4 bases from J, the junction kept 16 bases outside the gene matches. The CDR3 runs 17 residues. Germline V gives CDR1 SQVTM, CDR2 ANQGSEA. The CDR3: CSVLPGTGGPFPYGYTF. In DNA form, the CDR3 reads TGCAGCGTATTGCCCGGGACAGGGGGGCCCTTTCCCTATGGCTACACCTTC.

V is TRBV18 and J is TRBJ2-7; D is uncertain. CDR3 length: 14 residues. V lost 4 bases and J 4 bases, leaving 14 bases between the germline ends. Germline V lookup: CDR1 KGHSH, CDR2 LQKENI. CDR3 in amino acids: CASSQRNSDYEQYF. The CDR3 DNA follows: TGTGCCAGCTCACAGCGAAACTCAGATTACGAGCAGTACTTC. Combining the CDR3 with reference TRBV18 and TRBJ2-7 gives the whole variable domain NAGVMQNPRHLVRRRGQEARLRCSPMKGHSHVYWYRQLPEEGLKFMVYLQKENIIDESGMPKERFSAEFPKEGPSILRIQQVVRGDSAAYFCASSQRNSDYEQYFGPGTRLTVT.

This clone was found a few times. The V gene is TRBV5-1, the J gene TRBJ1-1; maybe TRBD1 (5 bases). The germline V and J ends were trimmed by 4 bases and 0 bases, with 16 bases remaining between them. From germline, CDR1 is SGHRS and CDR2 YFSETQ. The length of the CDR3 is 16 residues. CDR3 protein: CASSARSGAMNTEAFF. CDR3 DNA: TGCGCCAGCAGCGCCAGGAGCGGGGCCATGAACACTGAAGCTTTCTTT.